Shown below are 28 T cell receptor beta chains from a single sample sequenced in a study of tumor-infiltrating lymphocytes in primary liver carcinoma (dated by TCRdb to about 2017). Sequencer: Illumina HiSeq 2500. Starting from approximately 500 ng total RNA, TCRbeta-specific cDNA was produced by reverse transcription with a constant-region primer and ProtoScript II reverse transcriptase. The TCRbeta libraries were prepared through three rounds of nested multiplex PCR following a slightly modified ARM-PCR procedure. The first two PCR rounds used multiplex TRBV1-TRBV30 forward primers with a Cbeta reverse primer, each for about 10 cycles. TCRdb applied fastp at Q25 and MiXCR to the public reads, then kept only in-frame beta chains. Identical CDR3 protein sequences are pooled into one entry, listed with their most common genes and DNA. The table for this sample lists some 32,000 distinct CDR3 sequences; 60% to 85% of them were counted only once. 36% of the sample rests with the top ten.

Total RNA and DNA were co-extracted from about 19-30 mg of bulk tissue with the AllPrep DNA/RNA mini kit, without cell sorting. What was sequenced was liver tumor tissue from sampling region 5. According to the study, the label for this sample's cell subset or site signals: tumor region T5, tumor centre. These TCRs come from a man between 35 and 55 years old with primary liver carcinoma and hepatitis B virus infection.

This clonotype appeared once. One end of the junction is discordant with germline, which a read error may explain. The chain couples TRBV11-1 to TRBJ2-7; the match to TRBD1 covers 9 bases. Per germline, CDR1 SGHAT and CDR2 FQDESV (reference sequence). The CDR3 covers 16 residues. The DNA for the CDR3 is TGTGCCAGCAGCTCTGGTCCGGGACAGGGTTCCTACGAGCAGTATTTC. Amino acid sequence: CASSSGPGQGSYEQYF.

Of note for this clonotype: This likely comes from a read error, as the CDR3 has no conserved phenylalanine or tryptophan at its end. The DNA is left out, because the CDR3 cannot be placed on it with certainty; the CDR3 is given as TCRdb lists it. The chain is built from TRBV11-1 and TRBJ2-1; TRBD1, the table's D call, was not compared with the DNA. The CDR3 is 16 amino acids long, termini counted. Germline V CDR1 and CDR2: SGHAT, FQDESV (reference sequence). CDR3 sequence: CASSLADRAHYNEQFL.

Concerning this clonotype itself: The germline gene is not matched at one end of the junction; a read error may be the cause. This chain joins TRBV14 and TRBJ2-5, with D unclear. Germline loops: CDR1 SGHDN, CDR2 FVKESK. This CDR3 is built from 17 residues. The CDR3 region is CASTQDHAPEFQETQYF. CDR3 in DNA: TGTGCCAGCACCCAAGACCACGCCCCGGAGTTCCAAGAGACCCAGTACTTC.

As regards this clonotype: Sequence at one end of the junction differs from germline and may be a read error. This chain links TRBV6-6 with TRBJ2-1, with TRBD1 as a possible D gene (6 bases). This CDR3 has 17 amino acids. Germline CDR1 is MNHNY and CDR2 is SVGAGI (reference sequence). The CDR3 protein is CASGAPLGALESNEQFF. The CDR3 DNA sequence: TGTGCCAGCGGTGCCCCGTTGGGGGCGTTAGAATCCAATGAGCAGTTTTTC.

The CDR3 sequence is CASRGGYGGLNIEAFF. The CDR3 DNA reads TGTGCCAGTCGGGGGGGGTACGGGGGATTAAACATTGAGGCTTTCTTT. This sequence joins TRBV6-1 and TRBJ1-1; TRBD1 might be the D (5 bases). Trimming took off 9 bases at V and 11 bases at J, with 31 bases between the two ends. Germline V gene sequence: CDR1 MNHNS, CDR2 SASEGT. The CDR3 covers 16 residues.

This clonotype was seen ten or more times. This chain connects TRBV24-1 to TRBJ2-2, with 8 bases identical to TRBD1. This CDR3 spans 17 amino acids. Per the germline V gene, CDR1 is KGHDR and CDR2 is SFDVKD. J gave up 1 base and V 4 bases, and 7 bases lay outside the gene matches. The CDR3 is CATSDGAGTGNTGELFF. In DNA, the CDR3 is TGTGCCACCAGTGACGGGGCCGGGACAGGGAACACCGGGGAGCTGTTTTTT.

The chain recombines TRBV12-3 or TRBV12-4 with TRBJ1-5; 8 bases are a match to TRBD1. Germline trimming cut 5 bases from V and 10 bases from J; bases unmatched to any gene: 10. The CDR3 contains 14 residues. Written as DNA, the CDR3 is TGTGCCAGCAGTGCTACAGGGGGAGGTCAACCCCAGCATTTT. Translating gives CASSATGGGQPQHF.

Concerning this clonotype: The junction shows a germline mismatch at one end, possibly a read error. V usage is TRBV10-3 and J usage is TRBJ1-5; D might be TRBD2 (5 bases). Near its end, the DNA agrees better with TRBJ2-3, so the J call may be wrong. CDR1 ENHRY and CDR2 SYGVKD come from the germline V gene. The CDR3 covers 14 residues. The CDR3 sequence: CPISVYEGDQPQYF. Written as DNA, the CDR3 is TGTCCCATCAGTGTGTATGAGGGCGATCAGCCCCAGTATTTT.

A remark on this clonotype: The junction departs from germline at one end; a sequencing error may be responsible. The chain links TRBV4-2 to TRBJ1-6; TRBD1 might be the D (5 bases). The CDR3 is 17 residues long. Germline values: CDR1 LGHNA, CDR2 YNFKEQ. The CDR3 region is CASSRDPGGTYNSHLHF. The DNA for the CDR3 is TGTGCCAGCAGCCGAGATCCGGGGGGGACCTATAATTCACACCTCCACTTT.

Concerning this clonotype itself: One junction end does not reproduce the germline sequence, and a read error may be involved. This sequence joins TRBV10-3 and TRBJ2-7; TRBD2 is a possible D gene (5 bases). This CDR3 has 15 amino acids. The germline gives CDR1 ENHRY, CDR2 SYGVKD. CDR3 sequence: CGISEIRLRTYEQYF. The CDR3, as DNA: TGTGGCATCAGTGAGATCAGATTAAGGACTTACGAGCAGTACTTC.

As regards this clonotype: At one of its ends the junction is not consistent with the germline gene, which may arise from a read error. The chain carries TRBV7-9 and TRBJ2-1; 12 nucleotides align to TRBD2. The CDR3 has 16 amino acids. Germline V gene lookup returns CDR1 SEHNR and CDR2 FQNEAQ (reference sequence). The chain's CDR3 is CVSSSLAGGPYNEQSF. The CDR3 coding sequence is TGTGTCAGCAGTTCCCTAGCGGGAGGGCCCTACAATGAGCAGTCCTTC.

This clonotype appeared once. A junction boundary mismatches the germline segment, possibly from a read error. In DNA, the CDR3 is TGTGTCAGCAGACCCGGGGGTGGGCAGGAGACCCAGTACTTC. Its protein product is CVSRPGGGQETQYF. V usage is TRBV7-8 and J usage is TRBJ2-5, with D possibly matching TRBD2 (6 bases). Germline assignment: CDR1 SGHVS and CDR2 FQNEAQ. The CDR3 runs to 14 residues.

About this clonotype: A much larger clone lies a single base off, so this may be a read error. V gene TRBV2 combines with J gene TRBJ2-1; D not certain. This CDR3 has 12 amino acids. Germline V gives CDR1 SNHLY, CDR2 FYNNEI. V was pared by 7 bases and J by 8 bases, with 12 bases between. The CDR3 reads CASTWGYDEQFF. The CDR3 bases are TGTGCCAGCACATGGGGATACGATGAGCAGTTCTTC.

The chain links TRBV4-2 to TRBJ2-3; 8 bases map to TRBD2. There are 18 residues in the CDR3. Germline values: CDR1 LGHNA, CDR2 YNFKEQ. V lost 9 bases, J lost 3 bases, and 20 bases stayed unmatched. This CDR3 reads CASGQVALLAGATDTQYF. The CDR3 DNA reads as TGTGCCAGTGGCCAAGTGGCGCTTCTAGCGGGTGCGACAGATACGCAGTATTTT.

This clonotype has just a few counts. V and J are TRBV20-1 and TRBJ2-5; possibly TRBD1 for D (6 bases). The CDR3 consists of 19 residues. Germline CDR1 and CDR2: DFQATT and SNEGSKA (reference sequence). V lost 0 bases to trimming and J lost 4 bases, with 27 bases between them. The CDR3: CSARDPGPPGHQIPETQYF. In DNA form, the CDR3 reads TGCAGTGCTAGAGACCCCGGCCCTCCGGGACACCAGATCCCAGAGACCCAGTACTTC.

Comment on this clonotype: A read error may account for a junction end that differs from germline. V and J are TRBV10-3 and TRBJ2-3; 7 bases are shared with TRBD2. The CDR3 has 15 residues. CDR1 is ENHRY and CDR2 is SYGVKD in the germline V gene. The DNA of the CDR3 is TGTGCCATCAACGAGCGGGATGGAAATGCGGATACGCAATATTTT. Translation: CAINERDGNADTQYF.

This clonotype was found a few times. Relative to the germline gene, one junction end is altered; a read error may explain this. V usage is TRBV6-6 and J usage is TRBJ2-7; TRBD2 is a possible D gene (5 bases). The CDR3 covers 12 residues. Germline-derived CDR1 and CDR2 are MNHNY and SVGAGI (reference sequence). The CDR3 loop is CVSGYTSYEQYF. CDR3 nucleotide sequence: TGTGTCAGCGGTTACACTTCCTACGAGCAGTACTTC.

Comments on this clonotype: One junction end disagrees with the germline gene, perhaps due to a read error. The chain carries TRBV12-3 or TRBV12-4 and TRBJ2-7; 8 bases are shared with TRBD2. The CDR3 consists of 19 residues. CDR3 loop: CVSSFSRVKRERLSYEQYF. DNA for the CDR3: TGTGTCAGCAGTTTCTCAAGGGTGAAGCGGGAGCGTTTATCCTACGAGCAGTATTTC.

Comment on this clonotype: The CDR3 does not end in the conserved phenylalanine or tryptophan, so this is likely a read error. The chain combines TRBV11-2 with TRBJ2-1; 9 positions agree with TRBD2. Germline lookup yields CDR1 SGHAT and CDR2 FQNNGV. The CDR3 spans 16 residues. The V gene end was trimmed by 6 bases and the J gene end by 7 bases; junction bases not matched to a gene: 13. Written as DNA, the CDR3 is TGTGCCAGCAGGATAGAGCTGCTAGCGGGAATGAATGAGCAGTTCCTC. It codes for CASRIELLAGMNEQFL.

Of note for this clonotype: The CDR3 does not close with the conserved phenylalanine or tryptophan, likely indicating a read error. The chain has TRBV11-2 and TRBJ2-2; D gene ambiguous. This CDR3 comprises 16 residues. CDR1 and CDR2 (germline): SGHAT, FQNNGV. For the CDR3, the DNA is TGTGTCAGCAGCATAGATGGCGCCGGAAACACCGGGGAGCTGTTTTTA. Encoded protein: CVSSIDGAGNTGELFL.

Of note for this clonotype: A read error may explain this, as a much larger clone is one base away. CDR3 protein: CASSPGQGNIQNF. The CDR3, as DNA: TGTGCCAGCAGCCCGGGACAGGGGAACATTCAGAACTTC. The V and J genes are TRBV9 and TRBJ2-4; 10 bases align to TRBD1. Germline V gives CDR1 SGDLS, CDR2 YYNGEE. The CDR3 sequence is 13 residues long.

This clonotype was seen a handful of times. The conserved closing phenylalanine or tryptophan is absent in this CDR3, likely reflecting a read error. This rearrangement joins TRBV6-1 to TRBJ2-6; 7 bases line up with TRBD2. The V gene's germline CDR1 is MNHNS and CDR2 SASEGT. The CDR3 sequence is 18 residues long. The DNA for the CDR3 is TGTGCCAGCAGTGAGCGGGGGACGACTAGCTCTGGGACCAACGTCCTGACTTAC. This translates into CASSERGTTSSGTNVLTY.

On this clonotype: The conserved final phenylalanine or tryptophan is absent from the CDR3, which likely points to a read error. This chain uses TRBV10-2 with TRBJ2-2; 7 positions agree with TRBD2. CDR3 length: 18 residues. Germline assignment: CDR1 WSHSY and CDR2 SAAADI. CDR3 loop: CASSEAKGLTGDTGELFS. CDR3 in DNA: TGCGCTAGCAGTGAGGCTAAGGGACTAACGGGGGACACCGGGGAGCTGTTTTCT.

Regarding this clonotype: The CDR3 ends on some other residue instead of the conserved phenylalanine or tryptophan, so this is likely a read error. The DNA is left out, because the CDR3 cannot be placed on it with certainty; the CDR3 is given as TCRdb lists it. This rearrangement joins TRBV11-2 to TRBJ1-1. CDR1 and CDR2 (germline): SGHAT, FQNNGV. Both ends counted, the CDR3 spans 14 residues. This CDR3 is CTSSLTAFDAETFY.

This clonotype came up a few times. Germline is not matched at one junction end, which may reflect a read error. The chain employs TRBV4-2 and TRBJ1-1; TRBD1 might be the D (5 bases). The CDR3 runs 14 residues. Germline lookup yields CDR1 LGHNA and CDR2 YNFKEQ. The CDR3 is CVSSAGQGDTEAFF. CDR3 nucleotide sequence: TGTGTCAGCAGCGCTGGACAAGGGGACACTGAAGCTTTCTTT.

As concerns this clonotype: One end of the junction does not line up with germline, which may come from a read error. CDR3 in DNA: TGCGCCAGCAGTGAGACTAAGGGACTAGCCGGGGACACCAGGGAGCTGTTTTTT. It translates to CASSETKGLAGDTRELFF. The V call is TRBV10-2, the J call TRBJ2-2, with 9 bases aligning to TRBD2. The germline CDR1 and CDR2 sequences are WSHSY and SAAADI. The CDR3 extends over 18 amino acids.

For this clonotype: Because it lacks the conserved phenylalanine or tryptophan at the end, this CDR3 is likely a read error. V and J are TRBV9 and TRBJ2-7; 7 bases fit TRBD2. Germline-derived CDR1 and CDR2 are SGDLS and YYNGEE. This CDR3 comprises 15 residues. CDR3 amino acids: CASSGTGTGFNEQYL. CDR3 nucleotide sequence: TGTGCTAGCAGCGGGACCGGGACTGGGTTCAACGAGCAGTACCTC.

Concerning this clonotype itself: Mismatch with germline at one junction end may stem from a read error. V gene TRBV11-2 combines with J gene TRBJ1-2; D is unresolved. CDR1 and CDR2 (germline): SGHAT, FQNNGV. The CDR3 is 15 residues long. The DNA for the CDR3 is TGTGCCAGTAGCTTTTCCGAGCTTTTTCTCGAGGGCTACACCTTC. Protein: CASSFSELFLEGYTF.